Sequencing of this TCR beta chain was carried out in a study of regulatory T cells in long-lasting Graves disease. This clonotype was detected once. Being one base from a much bigger clone, this may be a read error. Assembly of TCR beta libraries relied on iRepertoire HTBI primers together with Arm-PCR of CDR3 regions. TCRdb reanalysed the multiplex PCR reads using MiXCR and keeps one entry per CDR3 protein. Counted here are 400,000 to 550,000 distinct CDR3 sequences, less than 20% occurring once; the ten biggest clones make up approximately 12%. Specified time point: newly diagnosed GD, antithyroid drugs for less than 3 months. RNA from PBMCs was the source of the TCR library. It was an endocrinology department in Xi'an, China, that provided the patients. These data also featured in a second study, about T cells in Graves' hyperthyroidism and ophthalmopathy.

The sequence was collected from a woman aged 25 to 39 with Graves disease. Sequenced here: peripheral blood mononuclear cells (PBMCs), sampled at new diagnosis, from a patient treated with antithyroid drugs.

The CDR3 region is CANSQVHTYEQYF. CDR3 nucleotides: TGTGCCAACAGCCAGGTCCATACCTACGAGCAGTACTTC. The V gene is TRBV14, the J gene TRBJ2-7; no clear D. The length of the CDR3 is 13 residues. The germline V gene has CDR1 SGHDN and CDR2 FVKESK.